This T cell receptor beta chain originates from a study of T cells in narcolepsy. Points from the study as a whole: HCRT-specific and TRIB2-specific autoreactive clonotypes appeared among same-patient CSF and blood CD4+ clonotypes. Autoreactive clone sequences were missing from some blood memory CD4+ repertoires. Healthy controls reportedly lacked the autoreactive clonotypes serially found in patients' blood.

Comments on this clone: The antigen remains undetermined.

The V gene's germline CDR1 is MDHEN and CDR2 SYDVKM. The CDR3 contains 14 residues. V shed 6 bases and J shed 2 bases, with 14 bases lying between them. Sequencing used immunoSEQ multiplex PCR; TCRdb keeps in-frame clones, though not all of them. The profile shows under 40,000 clones, around 79% of them singletons. Sequencing was carried out using CD45RA- memory CD4+ T cells from PBMCs. The sequence was obtained from a human donor with narcolepsy. The chain combines TRBV28 with TRBJ2-7, with unresolved D. CDR3 sequence (DNA): TGTGCCAGCAGCGCCGGAACATTAACCTACGAGCAGTACTTC. Amino acid sequence: CASSAGTLTYEQYF.